This T cell receptor (beta chain) is from a study of TIL therapy for anti-PD-1-resistant metastatic lung cancer. Study summary: Patients then received nivolumab; progressors got lymphodepletion, TIL and IL-2. Half of patients were current or former smokers.

Noted time point: pre-treatment sample, taken before nivolumab and TIL therapy. The CDR3 contains 15 residues. After removal of 7 bases from V and 5 bases from J, the junction contained 12 bases not matched to a gene. Germline lookup yields CDR1 LNHDA and CDR2 SQIVND (reference sequence). The libraries were made with immunoSEQ v3. Sequencing depth was some 2 million read pairs for survey level, about 5-6 million for deep. The protocol was immunoSEQ multiplex PCR, while the TCRdb copy is restricted to in-frame clones and leaves out a portion. Of roughly 60,000 clones listed, less than 75% are singletons.

V and J are TRBV19 and TRBJ2-7; 9 nucleotides align to TRBD1. Sequenced material: blood, taken at baseline. This clonotype was sampled from a person between 25 and 79 years old with non-small cell lung cancer. CDR3 sequence: CASNPPRQGDDEQYF. The CDR3, as DNA: TGTGCCAGTAACCCACCCCGACAGGGGGACGACGAGCAGTACTTC.